This T cell receptor beta chain derives from a study of T cell clonality in common variable immunodeficiency. The study's findings and limits: Common variable immunodeficiency TCR beta sequences reportedly had fewer deletions and N-nucleotide insertions.

About this clone: As yet, its antigen is unknown. Sequencing ends 3 residues short of the CDR3 end; the germline J gene provides the rest.

Measured with immunoSEQ multiplex PCR; TCRdb has only the in-frame clones, and not every one. The data show around 30,000 clones, none appearing only once, with roughly 28% held by the ten largest. Blood samples were heparinized, about 5 to 9 ml per donor. V was pared by 0 bases and J by 3 bases, with 12 bases between. The germline CDR1 and CDR2 sequences are LNHDA and SQIVND (reference sequence). CDR3 length: 15 residues. The rearrangement uses TRBV19 and TRBJ2-7, with no clear D. Source material: peripheral blood mononuclear cells. The TCR comes from a human donor with common variable immunodeficiency. CDR3 protein: CASSIDDTPLYEQYF. The DNA read from the CDR3 is TGTGCCAGTAGTATAGATGATACACCTCTCTACGAG.